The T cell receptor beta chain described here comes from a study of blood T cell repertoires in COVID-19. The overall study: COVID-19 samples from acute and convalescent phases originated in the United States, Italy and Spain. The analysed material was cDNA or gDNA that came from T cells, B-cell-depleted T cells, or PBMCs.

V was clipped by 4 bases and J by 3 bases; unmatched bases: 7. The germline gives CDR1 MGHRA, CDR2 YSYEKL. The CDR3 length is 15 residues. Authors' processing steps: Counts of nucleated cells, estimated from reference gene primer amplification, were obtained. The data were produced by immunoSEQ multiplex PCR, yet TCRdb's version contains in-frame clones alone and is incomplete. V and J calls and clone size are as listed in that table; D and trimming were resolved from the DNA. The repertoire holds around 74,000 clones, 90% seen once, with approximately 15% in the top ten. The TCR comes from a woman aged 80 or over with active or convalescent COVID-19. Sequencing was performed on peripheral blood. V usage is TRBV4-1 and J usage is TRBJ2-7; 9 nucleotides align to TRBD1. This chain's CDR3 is CASSPLGTGYYEQYF. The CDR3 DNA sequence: TGCGCCAGCAGCCCCCTCGGGACAGGGTACTACGAGCAGTACTTC.